The T cell receptor beta chain under discussion was sequenced for a study of blood T cell repertoires in COVID-19 (dated by TCRdb to the early 2020s). About the study as a whole: The collaborator samples originated in the United States, Italy and Spain and spanned the acute and convalescent phases of COVID-19. The samples were drawn from two sources: the first 160 participants of the ongoing ImmuneRACE study, and 950 to 1,500 subjects contributed by 6 global collaborators. A freely available public database, intended as a resource for researchers studying the immune response to SARS-CoV-2, is where the repertoires were released. The prospective study material was composed of cDNA or gDNA derived from T cells, B-cell-depleted T cells, or PBMCs. A de-identified subject ID, COVID-19 status, age in years and sex were almost always included in the sample metadata. Where available, HLA class I and class II types were obtained from metadata supplied by the sample provider rather than from assay-based typing. The dataset comprised deeply sampled blood TCRbeta repertoires from subjects exposed to, actively infected with, or recovered from COVID-19. The investigation overall reported the following: The amount of clinical and demographic metadata varied by source and participant and was provided uncurated.

On this clone itself: Its antigen remains unidentified. Base qualities are not recorded, but no much larger clone differs from it by a single base.

TCRbeta CDR3 regions were amplified from genomic DNA by means of the immunoSEQ Assay, a bias-controlled multiplex PCR. In the authors' own workflow: Within the assay, amplification of reference gene primers was used to estimate how many nucleated cells each sample contained. Sequence reads were collapsed and filtered to measure the absolute abundance of every unique TCRbeta CDR3 rearrangement. For each sample, productive Simpson clonality was calculated as the square root of Simpson's diversity index over productive rearrangements. Not all clones reach the TCRdb copy of this immuneACCESS table, which keeps in-frame sequences only. Checked studies attribute under half of the gap to unresolved V genes and leave the rest unexplained. The DNA gave D and trimming, while V, J and clone size come from that table. A total of about 220,000 clones appear in this sample, roughly 87% of them only once. Around 2.6% of the sample is in the top ten clones.

In the prospective study, participants were 18 to 89 years old, resided in about two dozen geographic areas of the United States, and were enrolled through a virtual design. Cohort assignment in the prospective study relied on participant-reported clinical history from a screening survey and a study questionnaire. In the prospective study, whole blood, serum and a nasopharyngeal or oropharyngeal swab were collected from each participant by mobile phlebotomists. Participants in the prospective study had the option to provide additional blood draws and questionnaires over an approximately 2-month period. Blood samples from the prospective study were shipped frozen or at room temperature prior to DNA extraction. The CDR3 covers 14 residues, taking in both the cysteine and the phenylalanine. Of all the DNA, just the CDR3 is kept, 42 bases in frame from base 1. Trimming removed 5 bases from V and 0 bases from J, leaving 10 bases between the germline ends. From a lookup of the germline V gene, CDR1 and CDR2 are MGHRA and YSYEKL.

Recombination joined TRBV4-1 with TRBJ2-5; 6 matching bases give a weak D call of TRBD1. The TCR comes from a woman in her twenties or thirties with acute COVID-19. The material sequenced was PBMCs or T cells enriched from blood (not recorded which). The CDR3 protein: CASSNRDNQETQYF. Here is the DNA: TGCGCCAGCAGCAACCGGGACAACCAAGAGACCCAGTACTTC.